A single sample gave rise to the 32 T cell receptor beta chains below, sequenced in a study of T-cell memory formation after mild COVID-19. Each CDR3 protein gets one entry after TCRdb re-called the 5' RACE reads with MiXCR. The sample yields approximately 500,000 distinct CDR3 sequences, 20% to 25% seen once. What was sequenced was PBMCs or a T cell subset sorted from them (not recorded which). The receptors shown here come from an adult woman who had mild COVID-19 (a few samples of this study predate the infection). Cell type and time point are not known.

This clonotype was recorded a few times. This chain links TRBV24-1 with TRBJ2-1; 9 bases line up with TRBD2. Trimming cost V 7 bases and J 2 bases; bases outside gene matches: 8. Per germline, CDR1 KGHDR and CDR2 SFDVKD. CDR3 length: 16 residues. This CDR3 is CATRGAGGPAYNEQFF. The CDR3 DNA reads TGTGCCACCAGAGGGGCGGGAGGGCCCGCCTACAATGAGCAGTTCTTC.

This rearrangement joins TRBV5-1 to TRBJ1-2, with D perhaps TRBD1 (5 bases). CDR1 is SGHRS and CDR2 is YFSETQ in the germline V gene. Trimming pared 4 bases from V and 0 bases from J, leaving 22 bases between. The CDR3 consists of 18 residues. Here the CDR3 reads CASSEANLGAASNYGYTF. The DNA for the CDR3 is TGCGCCAGCAGCGAGGCTAACCTCGGGGCAGCCTCTAACTATGGCTACACCTTC.

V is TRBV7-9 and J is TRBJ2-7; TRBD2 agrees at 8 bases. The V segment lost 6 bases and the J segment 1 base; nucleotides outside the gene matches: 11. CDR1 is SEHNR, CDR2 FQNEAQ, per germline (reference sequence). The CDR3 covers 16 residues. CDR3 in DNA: TGTGCCAGCAGTGATATCGGGGGGGAAGGATCCTACGAGCAGTACTTC. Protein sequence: CASSDIGGEGSYEQYF.

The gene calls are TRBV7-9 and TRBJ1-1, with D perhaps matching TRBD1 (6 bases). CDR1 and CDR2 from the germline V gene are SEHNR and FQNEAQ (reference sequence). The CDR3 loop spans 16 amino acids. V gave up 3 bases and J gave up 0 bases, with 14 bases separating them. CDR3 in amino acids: CASSLGLTGLNTEAFF. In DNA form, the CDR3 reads TGTGCCAGCAGCTTGGGTCTGACAGGTTTGAACACTGAAGCTTTCTTT.

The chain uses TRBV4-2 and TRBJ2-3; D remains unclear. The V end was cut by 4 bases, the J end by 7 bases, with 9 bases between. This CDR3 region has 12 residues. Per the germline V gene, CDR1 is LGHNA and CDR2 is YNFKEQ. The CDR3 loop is CASSPADHTQYF. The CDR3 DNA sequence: TGTGCCAGCAGCCCCGCGGACCATACGCAGTATTTT.

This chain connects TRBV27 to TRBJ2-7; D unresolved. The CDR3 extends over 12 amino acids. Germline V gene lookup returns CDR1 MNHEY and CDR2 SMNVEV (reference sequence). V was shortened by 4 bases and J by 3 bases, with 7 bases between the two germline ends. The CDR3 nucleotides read TGTGCCAGCAGTTCCGTCAACTACGAGCAGTACTTC. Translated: CASSSVNYEQYF.

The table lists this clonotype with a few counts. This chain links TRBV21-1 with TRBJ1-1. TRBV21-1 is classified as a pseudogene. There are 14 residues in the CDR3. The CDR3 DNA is TGTGCCAGCAGCAAAGCCTCCCCAGGAAGGAAAGCTTTCTTT. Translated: CASSKASPGRKAFF.

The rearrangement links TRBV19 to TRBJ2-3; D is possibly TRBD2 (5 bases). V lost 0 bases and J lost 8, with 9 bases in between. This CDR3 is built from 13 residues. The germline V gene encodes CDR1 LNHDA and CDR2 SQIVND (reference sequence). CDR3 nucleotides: TGTGCCAGTAGTATAGAGGCCCGGGGTACGCAGTATTTT. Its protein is CASSIEARGTQYF.

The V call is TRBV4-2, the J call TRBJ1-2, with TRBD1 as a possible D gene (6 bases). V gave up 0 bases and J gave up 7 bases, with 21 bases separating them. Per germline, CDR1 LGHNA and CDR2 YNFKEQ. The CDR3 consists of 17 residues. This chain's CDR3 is CASSQEFGGRKVFGYTF. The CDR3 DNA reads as TGTGCCAGCAGCCAAGAATTTGGGGGGCGCAAAGTCTTTGGCTACACCTTC.

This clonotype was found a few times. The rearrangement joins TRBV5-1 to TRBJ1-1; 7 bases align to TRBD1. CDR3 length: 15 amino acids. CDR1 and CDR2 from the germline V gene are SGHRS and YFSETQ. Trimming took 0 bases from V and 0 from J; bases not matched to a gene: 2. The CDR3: CASSLADRLNTEAFF. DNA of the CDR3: TGCGCCAGCAGCTTGGCGGACAGGTTGAACACTGAAGCTTTCTTT.

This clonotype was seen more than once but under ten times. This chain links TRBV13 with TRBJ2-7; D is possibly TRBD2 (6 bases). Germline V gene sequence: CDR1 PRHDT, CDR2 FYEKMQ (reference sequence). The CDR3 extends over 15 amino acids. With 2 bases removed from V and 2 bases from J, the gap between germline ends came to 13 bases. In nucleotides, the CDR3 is TGTGCCAGCAGCTTATGGGGGGTAAAGACCTACGAGCAGTACTTC. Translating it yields CASSLWGVKTYEQYF. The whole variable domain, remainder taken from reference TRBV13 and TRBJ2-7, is AAGVIQSPRHLIKEKRETATLKCYPIPRHDTVYWYQQGPGQDPQFLISFYEKMQSDKGSIPDRFSAQQFSDYHSELNMSSLELGDSALYFCASSLWGVKTYEQYFGPGTRLTVT.

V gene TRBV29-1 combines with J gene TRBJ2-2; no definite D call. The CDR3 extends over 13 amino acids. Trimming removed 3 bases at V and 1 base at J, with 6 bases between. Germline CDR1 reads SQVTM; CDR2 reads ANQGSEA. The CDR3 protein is CSVEDENTGELFF. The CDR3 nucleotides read TGCAGCGTTGAGGACGAGAACACCGGGGAGCTGTTTTTT.

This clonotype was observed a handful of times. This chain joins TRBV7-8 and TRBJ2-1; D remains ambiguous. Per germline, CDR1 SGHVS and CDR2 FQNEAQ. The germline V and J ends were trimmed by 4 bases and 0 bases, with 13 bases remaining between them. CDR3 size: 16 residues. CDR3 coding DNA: TGTGCCAGCAGCTCCCCGGACGCTTCCTCCTACAATGAGCAGTTCTTC. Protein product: CASSSPDASSYNEQFF.

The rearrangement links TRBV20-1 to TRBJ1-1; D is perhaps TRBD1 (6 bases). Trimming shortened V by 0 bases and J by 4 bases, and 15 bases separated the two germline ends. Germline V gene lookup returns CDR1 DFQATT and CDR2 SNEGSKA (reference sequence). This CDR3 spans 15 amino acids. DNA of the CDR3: TGCAGTGCTAGAGATCGGAGGGGGAAAAGCACTGAAGCTTTCTTT. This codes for CSARDRRGKSTEAFF.

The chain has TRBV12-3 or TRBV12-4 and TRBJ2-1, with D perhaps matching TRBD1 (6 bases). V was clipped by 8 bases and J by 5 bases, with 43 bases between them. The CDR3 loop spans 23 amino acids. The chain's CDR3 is CASSLPLLREQGIKDGLDNEQFF. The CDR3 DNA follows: TGTGCCAGCTCCCTGCCTCTTCTTAGGGAACAGGGTATAAAGGATGGACTTGACAATGAGCAGTTCTTC.

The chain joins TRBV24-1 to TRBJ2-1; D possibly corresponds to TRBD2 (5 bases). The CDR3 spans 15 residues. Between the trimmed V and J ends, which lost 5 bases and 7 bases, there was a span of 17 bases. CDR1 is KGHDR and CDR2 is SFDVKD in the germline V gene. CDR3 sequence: CATSAMGVPGNEQFF. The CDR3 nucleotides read TGTGCCACCAGTGCCATGGGAGTCCCCGGGAATGAGCAGTTCTTC.

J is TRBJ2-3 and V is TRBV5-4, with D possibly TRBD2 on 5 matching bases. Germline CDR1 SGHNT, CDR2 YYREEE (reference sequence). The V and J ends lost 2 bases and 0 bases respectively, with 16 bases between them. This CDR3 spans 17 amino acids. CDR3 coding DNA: TGTGCCAGCAGCTTAAACCTTGGACTTACAAGCACAGATACGCAGTATTTT. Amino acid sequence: CASSLNLGLTSTDTQYF.

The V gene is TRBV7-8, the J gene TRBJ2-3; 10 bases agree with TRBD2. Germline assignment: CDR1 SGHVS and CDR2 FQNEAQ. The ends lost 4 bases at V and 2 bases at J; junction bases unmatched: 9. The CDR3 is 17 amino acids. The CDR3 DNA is TGTGCCAGCAGCTCGTTGAGCGGGGGGGAAAACACAGATACGCAGTATTTT. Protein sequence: CASSSLSGGENTDTQYF.

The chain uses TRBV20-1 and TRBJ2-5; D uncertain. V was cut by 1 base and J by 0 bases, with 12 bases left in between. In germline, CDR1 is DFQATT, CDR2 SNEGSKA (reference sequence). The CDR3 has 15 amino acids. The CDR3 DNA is TGCAGTGCTAGAGGCGGCCGCTCCTACCAAGAGACCCAGTACTTC. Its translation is CSARGGRSYQETQYF.

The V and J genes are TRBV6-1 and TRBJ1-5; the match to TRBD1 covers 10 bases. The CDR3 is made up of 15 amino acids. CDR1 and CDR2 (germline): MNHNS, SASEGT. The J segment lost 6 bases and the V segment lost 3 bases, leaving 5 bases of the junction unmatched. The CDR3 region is CASSDGTGVIQPQHF. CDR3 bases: TGTGCCAGCAGTGATGGGACAGGGGTAATTCAGCCCCAGCATTTT.

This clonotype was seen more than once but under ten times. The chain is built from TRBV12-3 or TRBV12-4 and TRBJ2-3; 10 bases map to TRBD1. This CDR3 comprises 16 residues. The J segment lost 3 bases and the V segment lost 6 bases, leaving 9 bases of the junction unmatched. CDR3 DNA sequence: TGTGCCAGCAGGCTGGGGACAGGGGTATTGACAGATACGCAGTATTTT. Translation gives CASRLGTGVLTDTQYF.

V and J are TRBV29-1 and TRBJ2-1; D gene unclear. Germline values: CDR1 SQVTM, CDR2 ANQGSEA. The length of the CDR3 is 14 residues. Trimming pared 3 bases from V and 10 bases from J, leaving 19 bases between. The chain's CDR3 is CSVEDGTYDGEQFF. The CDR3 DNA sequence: TGCAGCGTTGAGGACGGAACTTACGATGGGGAGCAGTTCTTC.

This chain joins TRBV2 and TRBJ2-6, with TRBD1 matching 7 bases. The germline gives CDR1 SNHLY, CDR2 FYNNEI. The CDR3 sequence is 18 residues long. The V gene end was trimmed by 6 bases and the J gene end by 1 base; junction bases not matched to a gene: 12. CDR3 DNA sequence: TGTGCCAGCAGCGCGGCCGACAGGGTATTATCTGGGGCCAACGTCCTGACTTTC. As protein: CASSAADRVLSGANVLTF. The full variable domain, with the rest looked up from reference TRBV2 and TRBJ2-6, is EPEVTQTPSHQVTQMGQEVILRCVPISNHLYFYWYRQILGQKVEFLVSFYNNEISEKSEIFDDQFSVERPDGSNFTLKIRSTKLEDSAMYFCASSAADRVLSGANVLTFGAGSRLTVL.

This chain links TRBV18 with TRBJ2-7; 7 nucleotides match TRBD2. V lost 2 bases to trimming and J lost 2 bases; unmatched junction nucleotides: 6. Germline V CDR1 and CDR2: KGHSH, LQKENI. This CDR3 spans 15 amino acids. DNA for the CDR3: TGTGCCAGCTCACCAGGGGGGGACCCCGCCTACGAGCAGTACTTC. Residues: CASSPGGDPAYEQYF.

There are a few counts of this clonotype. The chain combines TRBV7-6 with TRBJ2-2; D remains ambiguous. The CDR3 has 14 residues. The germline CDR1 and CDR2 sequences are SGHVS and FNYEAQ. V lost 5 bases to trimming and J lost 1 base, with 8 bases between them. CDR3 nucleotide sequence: TGTGCCAGCAGCGTCGGGCTGAACACCGGGGAGCTGTTTTTT. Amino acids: CASSVGLNTGELFF.

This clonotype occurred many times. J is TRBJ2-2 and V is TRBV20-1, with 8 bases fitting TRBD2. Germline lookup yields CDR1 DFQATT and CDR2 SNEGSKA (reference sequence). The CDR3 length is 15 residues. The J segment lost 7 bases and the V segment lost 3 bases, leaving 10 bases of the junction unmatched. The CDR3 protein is CSARDGAGVGGELFF. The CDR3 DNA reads TGCAGTGCTAGGGACGGAGCGGGAGTAGGCGGGGAGCTGTTTTTT.

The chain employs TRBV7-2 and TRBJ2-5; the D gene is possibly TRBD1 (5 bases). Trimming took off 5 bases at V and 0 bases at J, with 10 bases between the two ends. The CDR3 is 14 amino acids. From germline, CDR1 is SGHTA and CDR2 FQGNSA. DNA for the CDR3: TGTGCCAGCAGCACCACAGGTCACCAAGAGACCCAGTACTTC. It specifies CASSTTGHQETQYF.

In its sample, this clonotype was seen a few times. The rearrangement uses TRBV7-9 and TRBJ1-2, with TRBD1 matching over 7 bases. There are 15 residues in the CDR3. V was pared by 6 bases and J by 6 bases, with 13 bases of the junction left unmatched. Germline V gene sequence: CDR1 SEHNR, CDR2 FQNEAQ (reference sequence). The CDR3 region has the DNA TGTGCCAGCAGTCTAACTGGGACAGCCTTGGATGGCTACACCTTC. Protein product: CASSLTGTALDGYTF.

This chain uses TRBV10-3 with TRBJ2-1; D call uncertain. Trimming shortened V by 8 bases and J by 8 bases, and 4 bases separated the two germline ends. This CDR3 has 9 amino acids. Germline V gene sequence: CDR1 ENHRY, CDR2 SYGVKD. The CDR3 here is CAIGYEQFF. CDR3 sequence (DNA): TGTGCCATCGGCTATGAGCAGTTCTTC.

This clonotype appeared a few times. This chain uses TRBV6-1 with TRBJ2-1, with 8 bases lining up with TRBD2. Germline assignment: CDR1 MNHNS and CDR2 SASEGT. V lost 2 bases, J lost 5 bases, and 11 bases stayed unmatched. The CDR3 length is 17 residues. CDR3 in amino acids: CASSERSGGPQDNEQFF. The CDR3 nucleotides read TGTGCCAGCAGTGAAAGGTCGGGAGGGCCTCAGGACAATGAGCAGTTCTTC.

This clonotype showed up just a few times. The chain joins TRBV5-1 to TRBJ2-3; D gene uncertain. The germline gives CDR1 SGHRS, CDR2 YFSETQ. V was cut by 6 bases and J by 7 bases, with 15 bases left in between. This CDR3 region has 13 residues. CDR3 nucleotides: TGCGCCAGCACGCACCCCGCGTATAATACGCAGTATTTT. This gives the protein CASTHPAYNTQYF.

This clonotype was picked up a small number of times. The CDR3 DNA reads TGTGCCAGCAGCGGAGGGGGGGGCGTGTACTATGGCTACACCTTC. Translation: CASSGGGGVYYGYTF. The chain combines TRBV6-2 or TRBV6-3 with TRBJ1-2, with D perhaps TRBD1 (6 bases). V dropped 6 bases and J dropped 3 bases, with 17 bases sitting between them. Germline V gene lookup returns CDR1 MNHEY and CDR2 SVGEGT. The CDR3 loop spans 15 amino acids.